A selection of T cell receptor beta chains follows, all from one sample in a study of shared clonotypes between healthy human individuals. Assay used: immunoSEQ multiplex PCR; TCRdb lists only in-frame clones, some missing. The sample shows about 2.4 million clones, 90% to 95% of them seen only once. Sequencing input: naive CD4+ T cells sorted from blood. These receptors originate from a man younger than 35 in good health. CDR3s include the opening cysteine and the closing phenylalanine or tryptophan. The D gene is left open where the match is weak. Size is stated for part of the rows, as once, few or many counts, or as a class when the clone is expanded.

TRBV11-2,once,TRBJ1-4,-,TGTGCCAGCAGCTCCGGACCTGGTGCAACTAATGAAAAACTGTTTTTT,CASSSGPGATNEKLFF
TRBV7-2,-,TRBJ2-5,TRBD2,TGTGCCACCGGGACTAACCAAGAGACCCAGTACTTC,CATGTNQETQYF
TRBV5-4,once,TRBJ1-2,TRBD1,TGTGCCAGCAGCACGCCGGGACAGAGTGGCTATGGCTACACCTTC,CASSTPGQSGYGYTF
TRBV5-4,-,TRBJ2-1,-,TGTGCCAGCAGCTTGGCCGGCGCTTCGAGCTCCTACAATGAGCAGTTCTTC,CASSLAGASSSYNEQFF
TRBV2,-,TRBJ2-5,-,TGTGCCAGCAGTGGGACTAAAGTTCAAGAGACCCAGTACTTC,CASSGTKVQETQYF
TRBV4-3,-,TRBJ2-7,-,TGCGCCAGCAGCCAAGAGTACCCTTCCTCCTACGAGCAGTACTTC,CASSQEYPSSYEQYF
TRBV10-2,-,TRBJ2-4,TRBD2,TGCGCCAGCAGTGTCACGGGACTAGCGGGAGAGGTAAACATTCAGTACTTC,CASSVTGLAGEVNIQYF
TRBV2,-,TRBJ1-1,-,TGTGCCAGCAGCACTGACAAGAACACTGAAGCTTTCTTT,CASSTDKNTEAFF
TRBV7-2,-,TRBJ2-3,TRBD2,TGTGCCAGCAGCCCCCGGACTAGCGGGCGTACAGATACGCAGTATTTT,CASSPRTSGRTDTQYF
TRBV19,-,TRBJ2-7,-,TGTGCCAGTAGTGCTTGGACAACCAACGAGCAGTACTTC,CASSAWTTNEQYF
TRBV5-6,-,TRBJ2-1,-,TGTGCCAGCAGCTTGTTCAATGAGCAGTTCTTC,CASSLFNEQFF
TRBV5-5,-,TRBJ2-2,TRBD2,TGTGCCAGCAGCTTGGCCGCTAGCGGGGGGGCCGGTATCCCCGGGGAGCTGTTTTTT,CASSLAASGGAGIPGELFF
TRBV2,-,TRBJ1-3,-,TGTGCCAGCAGTGGGGAGATCTCTGGAAACACCATATATTTT,CASSGEISGNTIYF
TRBV5-1,-,TRBJ1-1,TRBD1,TGCGCCAGCAGCGGCGGGGACAGGGGGGACACTGAAGCTTTCTTT,CASSGGDRGDTEAFF
TRBV6-1,-,TRBJ2-3,TRBD1,TGTGCCAGCAACCGGGACAGAGGAGATACGCAGTATTTT,CASNRDRGDTQYF
TRBV7-2,-,TRBJ2-5,TRBD2,TGTGCCAGCAGCTTAGACCCAGCGGGGTTAAAGACCCAGTACTTC,CASSLDPAGLKTQYF